Given below is one T cell receptor (beta chain) in context. This specimen belongs to a study of cytomegalovirus exposure and HLA in healthy donors. The assay was immunoSEQ multiplex PCR, and TCRdb's table has in-frame clones only and misses some. Of roughly 180,000 clones in the sample, around 86% were seen once. V lost 7 bases to trimming and J lost 1 base, with 10 bases between them. Looked up from germline, CDR1 is SQVTM and CDR2 is ANQGSEA. This CDR3 comprises 13 residues. Material for sequencing was PBMCs. The chain couples TRBV29-1 to TRBJ2-2; D ambiguous. The receptor was isolated from a man aged 25-40 years in good health and CMV-seropositive. The CDR3 region is CSAWTVNTGELFF. CDR3 DNA sequence: TGCAGCGCCTGGACGGTGAACACCGGGGAGCTGTTTTTT.